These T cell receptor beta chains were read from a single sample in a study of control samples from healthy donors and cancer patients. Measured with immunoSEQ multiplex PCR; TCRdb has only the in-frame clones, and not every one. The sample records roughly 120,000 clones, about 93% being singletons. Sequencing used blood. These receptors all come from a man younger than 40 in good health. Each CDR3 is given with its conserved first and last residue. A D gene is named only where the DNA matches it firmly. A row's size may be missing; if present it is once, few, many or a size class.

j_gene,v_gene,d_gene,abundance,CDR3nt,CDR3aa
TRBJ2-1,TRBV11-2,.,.,TGTGCCAGCAGCTTAGTTAACTCCCAGAAGCAGTTCTTC,CASSLVNSQKQFF
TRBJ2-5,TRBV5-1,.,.,TGCGCCAGCAGCTTGTACGGAGGGGACGTTGAGACCCAGTACTTC,CASSLYGGDVETQYF
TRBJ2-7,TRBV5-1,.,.,TGCGCCAGCCGCTCCCTCGAGGGCCAGTTCGAGCAGTACTTC,CASRSLEGQFEQYF
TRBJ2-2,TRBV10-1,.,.,TGCGCCAGCAGTGAAAGGACAACCAAGAACACCGGGGAGCTGTTTTTT,CASSERTTKNTGELFF
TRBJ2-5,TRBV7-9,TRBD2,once,TGTGCCAGCAGCCCCGGACTAGTTAAGCGGGAGACCCAGTACTTC,CASSPGLVKRETQYF
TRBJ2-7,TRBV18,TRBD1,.,TGTGCCAGCTCACCAACTCCCACAGGGGGCAAGAACGAGCAGTACTTC,CASSPTPTGGKNEQYF
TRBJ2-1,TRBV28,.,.,TGTGCCAGCAGGAAAAACAGAGGGGCATACAATGAGCAGTTCTTC,CASRKNRGAYNEQFF
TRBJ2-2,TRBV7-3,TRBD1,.,TGTGCCAGCAGCCCGGGACAGTCGAACACCGGGGAGCTGTTTTTT,CASSPGQSNTGELFF
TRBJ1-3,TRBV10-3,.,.,TGTGCCATCAGTGAGTCGAGCGAAAACACCATATATTTT,CAISESSENTIYF
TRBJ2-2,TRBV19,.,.,TGTGCCAGTAGTATAGCTTTCCAGGGTGGCACCGGGGAGCTGTTTTTT,CASSIAFQGGTGELFF
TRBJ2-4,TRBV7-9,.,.,TGTGCCAGCAGCTGGGAGTTAGCCAAAAACATTCAGTACTTC,CASSWELAKNIQYF
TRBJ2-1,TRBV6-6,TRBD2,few,TGTGCCAGCAGAGATGTAGCGGGGGGTCTCGATGAGCAGTTCTTC,CASRDVAGGLDEQFF
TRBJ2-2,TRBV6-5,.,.,TGTGCCAGCAATAGGACTCCTAACACCGGGGAGCTGTTTTTT,CASNRTPNTGELFF
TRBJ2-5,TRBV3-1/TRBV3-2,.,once,TGTGCCAGCAGCCAAAGACAGTTCCAAGAGACCCAGTACTTC,CASSQRQFQETQYF
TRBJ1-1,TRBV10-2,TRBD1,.,TGCGCCAGCAGTGTACAGGGGGCATCTGAAGCTTTCTTT,CASSVQGASEAFF
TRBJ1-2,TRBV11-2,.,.,TGTGCCAGCAGCTTGGACACAACTAACTATGGCTACACCTTC,CASSLDTTNYGYTF
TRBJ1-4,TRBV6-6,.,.,TGTGCCAGCAGTTACTCGACGGAGGGAGGGGAAAAACTGTTTTTT,CASSYSTEGGEKLFF
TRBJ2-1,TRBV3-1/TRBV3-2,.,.,TGTGCCAGCAGCCAAGTTGGGAATGAGCAGTTCTTC,CASSQVGNEQFF
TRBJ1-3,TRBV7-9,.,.,TGTGCCAGCAGCCCCGGGTGGGGAAACACCATATATTTT,CASSPGWGNTIYF
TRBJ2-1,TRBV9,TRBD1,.,TGTGCCAGCAGCCAGAGAACCCGGGACAGGGAGAAAAATGAGCAGTTCTTC,CASSQRTRDREKNEQFF
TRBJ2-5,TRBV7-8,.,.,TGTGCCAGCAGCCAAGAATGGACCCAGTACTTC,CASSQEWTQYF
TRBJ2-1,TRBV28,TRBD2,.,TGTGCCAGCACCGTCGGGGGGTCGGATGAGCAGTTCTTC,CASTVGGSDEQFF
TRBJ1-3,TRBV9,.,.,TGTGCCAGCAGCGATGATATAGGGGCATTTGTAGGAAGCACCATATATTTT,CASSDDIGAFVGSTIYF
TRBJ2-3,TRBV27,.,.,TGTGCCAGCAGTGACACAGGAGCTAGCACAGATACGCAGTATTTT,CASSDTGASTDTQYF
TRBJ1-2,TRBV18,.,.,TGTGCCAGCTCACCACCGGCTGCGACCCATGGTGGGTACACCTTC,CASSPPAATHGGYTF
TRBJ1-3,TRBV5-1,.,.,TGCGCCAGCAGCGGTGGGTCTTTCTCTGGAAACACCATATATTTT,CASSGGSFSGNTIYF
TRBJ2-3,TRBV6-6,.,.,TGTGCCAGCAGACTTCCCTCAAGGGCTACGCAGTATTTT,CASRLPSRATQYF
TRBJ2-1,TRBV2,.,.,TGTGCCAGCAGATCCCGCGGGACACGGCAAGATGAGCAGTTCTTC,CASRSRGTRQDEQFF
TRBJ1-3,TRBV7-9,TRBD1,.,TGTGCCAGCACCCCACTAATCGGGACAGAGGGAAACACCATATATTTT,CASTPLIGTEGNTIYF
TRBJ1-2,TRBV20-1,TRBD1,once,TGCAGTGCTAGTCCGGGGGGAGGGGGCGTTTACTATGGCTACACCTTC,CSASPGGGGVYYGYTF
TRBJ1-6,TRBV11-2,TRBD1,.,TGTGCCAGCAGCTTTGGGACAGCCTCACCCCTCCACTTT,CASSFGTASPLHF
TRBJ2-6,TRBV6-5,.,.,TGTGCCAGCAGCGTCAGGGACTCTGGGGCCAACGTCCTGACTTTC,CASSVRDSGANVLTF
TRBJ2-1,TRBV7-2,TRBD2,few,TGTGCCAGCAGCCCGCGGACTAGCGGGGGGGCCGAGTTCTTC,CASSPRTSGGAEFF
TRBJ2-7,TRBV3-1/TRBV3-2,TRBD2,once,TGTGCCAGCAGCCGCGGACTAGCGGGGGGACTATACGAGCAGTACTTC,CASSRGLAGGLYEQYF
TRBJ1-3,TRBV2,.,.,TGTGCCGGGAAGAACAGGACTGGAAACACCATATATTTT,CAGKNRTGNTIYF
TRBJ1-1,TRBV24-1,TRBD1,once,TGTGCCACCAGCGATACAGGGGGCACTGAAGCTTTCTTT,CATSDTGGTEAFF
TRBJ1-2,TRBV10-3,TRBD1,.,TGTGCCATCAGTGAATTGGACAGGAACTATGGCTACACCTTC,CAISELDRNYGYTF
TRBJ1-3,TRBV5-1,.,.,TGCGCCAGCAGCTTGGGGCAGGGAAACACCATATATTTT,CASSLGQGNTIYF
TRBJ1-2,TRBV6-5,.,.,TGTGCCAGCAGTCCTTCACGGGGGTTGGGTGGCTACACCTTC,CASSPSRGLGGYTF
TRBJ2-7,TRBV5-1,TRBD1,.,TGCGCCAGCAGCTTGGGGGGGACAGGCTACGAGCAGTACTTC,CASSLGGTGYEQYF
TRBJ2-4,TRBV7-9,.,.,TGTGCCAGCAGCTTTAGTGACTTAGCCAAAAACATTCAGTACTTC,CASSFSDLAKNIQYF